Sequencing of this T cell receptor (beta chain) was carried out in a study of blood T cells in healthy people across ages. Broader study findings: A strong correlation between TCR beta diversity and naive T cell percentage was seen.

The J segment lost 6 bases and the V segment lost 5 bases, leaving 13 bases of the junction unmatched. This CDR3 has 16 residues. Germline CDR1 SGHTA, CDR2 FQGTGA. A remark on this clonotype: No antigen is known for it.

It was with a sample-barcoded 5' primer and a J-beta primer mix that a second PCR of about 6 to 12 cycles was run. TCRdb passed the 5' RACE reads through MiXCR, listing each CDR3 protein once. This sample has hundreds of thousands of distinct CDR3 sequences; 55% to 75% occur once, and the top ten carry approximately 21%. The material sequenced was blood. The genes are TRBV7-3 and TRBJ2-1, with TRBD2 matching over 7 bases. The sequence came from a man aged 30 to 39 in good health. CDR3: CASSRGGLPGLNEQFF. The DNA of the CDR3 is TGTGCCAGCAGCCGTGGGGGACTACCCGGTCTCAATGAGCAGTTCTTC.